The 14 T cell receptor beta chains listed next were all sequenced from one sample in a study of T cell clonality in common variable immunodeficiency. Notes on the study in general: Fewer deletions and N-nucleotide insertions were reportedly seen in common variable immunodeficiency TCR beta sequences.

Their cognate antigens are unknown. Libraries were prepared by immunoSEQ multiplex PCR; TCRdb keeps only in-frame clonotypes and omits some of them. The repertoire has tens of thousands of clones, none seen only once; the ten largest take 2% to 2.5%. The sequencing input was peripheral blood mononuclear cells. All receptors derive from a human donor with common variable immunodeficiency.

This clone was counted at least ten times. CDR3 residues: CAIRDTREAFF. The DNA read from the CDR3 is TGTGCCATCAGGGACACCCGCGAA. The chain joins TRBV10-3 to TRBJ1-1, with a possible D match to TRBD1 (5 bases). The read terminates 3 residues before the CDR3 end, so the remaining end is supplied by the germline J gene. The CDR3 loop spans 11 amino acids. Germline loops: CDR1 ENHRY, CDR2 SYGVKD.

This clone was seen at least ten times. The CDR3 end is not reached by the read, which stops 3 residues before it; the germline J gene fills it in. The genes are TRBV5-1 and TRBJ2-5, with D possibly being TRBD2 (5 bases). V lost 0 bases, J lost 1 base, and 10 bases lay in between. Germline CDR1 and CDR2: SGHRS and YFSETQ. The CDR3 consists of 15 residues. The sequenced part of the CDR3 DNA is TGCGCCAGCAGCTTGGACAGCGGACCCCAAGAGACC. Encoded protein: CASSLDSGPQET. The entire CDR3 sequence reads CASSLDSGPQETQYF.

This clone was seen many times. The CDR3 end falls 3 residues outside the read, so it is completed with the germline J gene. This chain connects TRBV29-1 to TRBJ1-4; TRBD1 matches 8 bases. In germline, CDR1 is SQVTM, CDR2 ANQGSEA. V lost 6 bases to trimming and J lost 6 bases; unmatched junction nucleotides: 9. The CDR3 is 14 amino acids. CDR3 protein: CSVGQGLSYEKLFF. CDR3 DNA, as far as it was read: TGCAGCGTCGGACAGGGACTTTCGTATGAAAAA.

This clone occurred many times. The observed sequence ends 3 residues before the CDR3 terminus, with the missing tail filled in from the germline J gene. The V gene is TRBV20-1, the J gene TRBJ2-3, with 8 bases identical to TRBD2. Germline V gives CDR1 DFQATT, CDR2 SNEGSKA (reference sequence). Losses at the gene ends were 5 bases for V and 0 bases for J; bases not matched to a gene: 7. There are 15 residues in the CDR3. This CDR3 reads CSAPRTSSSTDTQYF. CDR3 DNA, as far as it was read: TGCAGTGCTCCAAGGACTAGCAGCAGCACAGATACG.

This clone was counted many times. The read ends 3 residues shy of where the CDR3 ends; the end is completed using the germline J gene. This chain links TRBV2 with TRBJ1-6; tentatively, D is TRBD1 (6 bases). The germline V and J ends were trimmed by 9 bases and 7 bases, with 16 bases remaining between them. The germline V gene has CDR1 SNHLY and CDR2 FYNNEI. The CDR3 spans 14 residues. The part of the CDR3 DNA that was read is TGTGCCAGTAGAAAACAGGGTTACAATTCACCC. Its translation: CASRKQGYNSP. In full, the CDR3 is CASRKQGYNSPLHF.

This clone appeared many times. With the read ending 3 residues before the CDR3 end, the germline J gene is used to fill in that end. The V call is TRBV19, the J call TRBJ2-4; tentatively, D is TRBD1 (6 bases). This CDR3 is built from 12 residues. Germline assignment: CDR1 LNHDA and CDR2 SQIVND (reference sequence). Trimming took 7 bases from V and 4 from J, leaving 8 bases between them. The CDR3 DNA, read in part, is TGTGCCAGTACTGGGACAAAAAACATT. This gives the protein CASTGTKNI. The whole CDR3 is CASTGTKNIQYF.

The table lists this clone with many counts. The read gets to within 3 residues of the CDR3 end, and the germline J gene fills in the rest. The V gene is TRBV18, the J gene TRBJ1-2; D unclear. The CDR3 covers 16 residues. The germline CDR1 and CDR2 sequences are KGHSH and LQKENI. V was pared by 0 bases and J by 0 bases, with 11 bases between. CDR3 sequence: CASSPPGALANYGYTF. The sequenced part of the CDR3 DNA is TGTGCCAGCTCACCACCGGGAGCACTAGCTAACTATGGC.

This clone was detected ten times or more. The CDR3 end falls 3 residues outside the read, so it is completed with the germline J gene. The genes are TRBV23-1 and TRBJ1-5; D is unclear. TRBV23-1 is known as an ORF, though its function is uncertain. The CDR3 spans 18 residues. Trimming took 0 bases from V and 0 from J, leaving 15 bases between them. The CDR3 bases that were read are TGCGCCAGCAGTCAATCGAGGGTCCGGCGCTATAGCAATCAGCCC. This translates into CASSQSRVRRYSNQP. The entire CDR3 reads CASSQSRVRRYSNQPQHF.

The sample holds many counts of this clone. The observed sequence ends 3 residues before the CDR3 terminus, with the missing tail filled in from the germline J gene. This chain joins TRBV10-3 and TRBJ1-5; 10 bases are shared with TRBD1. Germline CDR1 reads ENHRY; CDR2 reads SYGVKD. J gave up 6 bases and V 4 bases, and 0 bases lay outside the gene matches. The CDR3 has 13 amino acids. The CDR3 bases that were read are TGTGCCATCAGTGGGGACAGGGGTCAGCCC. It codes for CAISGDRGQP. The full CDR3 reads CAISGDRGQPQHF.

This clone was observed many times. Coverage ceases 3 residues before the CDR3 finishes, and the germline J gene fills in the end. The V gene is TRBV2, the J gene TRBJ2-6; 11 bases fit TRBD1. CDR1 and CDR2 from the germline V gene are SNHLY and FYNNEI. The CDR3 has 18 amino acids. V gave up 6 bases and J gave up 1 base; unmatched junction bases: 8. Here the CDR3 reads CASSLRDRGLSGANVLTF. The CDR3 bases that were read are TGTGCCAGCAGCCTCCGGGACAGGGGGTTGTCTGGGGCCAACGTC.

A few counts support this clone. The sequenced part of the CDR3 DNA is TGCGCCAGCAGCTTGGATTTGGCAGGGGGCACGGGAGGC. Amino acids: CASSLDLAGGTGG. The whole CDR3 is CASSLDLAGGTGGYTF. This chain connects TRBV5-1 to TRBJ1-2, with 8 bases matching TRBD1. The read ends 3 residues early relative to the CDR3; the germline J gene fills the gap. CDR3 length: 16 residues. Germline V gives CDR1 SGHRS, CDR2 YFSETQ. Combining the CDR3 with reference TRBV5-1 and TRBJ1-2 gives the whole variable domain KAGVTQTPRYLIKTRGQQVTLSCSPISGHRSVSWYQQTPGQGLQFLFEYFSETQRNKGNFPGRFSGRQFSNSRSEMNVSTLELGDSALYLCASSLDLAGGTGGYTFGSGTRLTVV.

This clone was seen ten or more times. The CDR3 end lies 3 residues beyond the end of the read and is filled in from the germline J gene. V usage is TRBV10-3 and J usage is TRBJ1-5; the D is unclear. The length of the CDR3 is 17 residues. CDR1 is ENHRY and CDR2 is SYGVKD in the germline V gene. V dropped 0 bases and J dropped 0 bases, with 12 bases sitting between them. The covered CDR3 bases are TGTGCCATCAGTGAGTCGCGATTCGAGCCTAGCAATCAGCCC. Translation: CAISESRFEPSNQP. The CDR3 as a whole reads CAISESRFEPSNQPQHF.

This clone was seen ten or more times. The CDR3 goes on 3 residues after the read ends, and that part is filled in from the germline J gene. V usage is TRBV5-1 and J usage is TRBJ1-1; 9 nucleotides line up with TRBD1. CDR1 SGHRS and CDR2 YFSETQ come from the germline V gene. Trimming removed 3 bases from V and 5 bases from J; junction bases left unmatched: 11. The CDR3 covers 16 residues. The CDR3 sequence: CASSSLGQGSGTEAFF. The part of the CDR3 DNA that was read is TGCGCCAGCAGCTCCCTGGGACAGGGATCGGGAACTGAA.

This clone was seen ten or more times. With the read ending 3 residues before the CDR3 end, the germline J gene is used to fill in that end. The chain links TRBV9 to TRBJ2-1; 8 bases agree with TRBD2. The germline V gene has CDR1 SGDLS and CDR2 YYNGEE. The V gene end was trimmed by 0 bases and the J gene end by 8 bases; junction bases not matched to a gene: 7. The CDR3 consists of 15 residues. This CDR3 is CASSVAGGAGDEQFF. The sequenced part of the CDR3 DNA is TGTGCCAGCAGCGTAGCCGGGGGGGCCGGGGATGAG.